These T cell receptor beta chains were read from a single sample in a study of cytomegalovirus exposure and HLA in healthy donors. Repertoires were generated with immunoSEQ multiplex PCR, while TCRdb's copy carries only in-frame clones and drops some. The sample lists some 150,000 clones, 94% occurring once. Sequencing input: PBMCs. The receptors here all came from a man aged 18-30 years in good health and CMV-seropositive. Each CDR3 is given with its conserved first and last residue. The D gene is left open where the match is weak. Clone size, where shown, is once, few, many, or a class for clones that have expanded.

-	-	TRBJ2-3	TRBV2	CAGSRQTDTQYF	TGTGCCGGATCTAGACAGACAGATACGCAGTATTTT
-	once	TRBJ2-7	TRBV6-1	CATSQGRAYEQYF	TGTGCTACATCGCAGGGGAGAGCCTACGAGCAGTACTTC
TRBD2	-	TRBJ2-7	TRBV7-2	CASSSGLPGAYEQYF	TGTGCCAGCAGCTCGGGACTACCCGGGGCCTACGAGCAGTACTTC
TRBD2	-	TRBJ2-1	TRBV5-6	CASSFKTSGSSYNEQFF	TGTGCCAGCAGCTTCAAGACTAGCGGGAGTTCCTACAATGAGCAGTTCTTC
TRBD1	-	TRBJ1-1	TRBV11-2	CASSPTGAEAFF	TGTGCCAGCAGCCCTACAGGGGCTGAAGCTTTCTTT
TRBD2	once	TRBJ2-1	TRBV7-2	CASRNREGRYEQFF	TGTGCCAGCAGAAACCGGGAGGGCCGCTATGAGCAGTTCTTC
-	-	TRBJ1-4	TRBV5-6	CASSLRILNGKLFF	TGTGCCAGCAGCTTGAGAATACTAAACGGAAAACTGTTTTTT
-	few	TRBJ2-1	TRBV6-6	CASRDGGEQFF	TGTGCCAGCAGAGACGGGGGAGAGCAGTTCTTC
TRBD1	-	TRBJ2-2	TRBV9	CASSPGQGLNTGELFF	TGTGCCAGCAGTCCCGGACAGGGATTAAACACCGGGGAGCTGTTTTTT
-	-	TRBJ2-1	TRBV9	CASSAARLNNEQFF	TGTGCCAGCAGTGCCGCACGACTCAACAATGAGCAGTTCTTC
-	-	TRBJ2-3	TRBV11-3	CASSSRRGADTQYF	TGTGCCAGCAGCTCCCGGAGGGGCGCCGATACGCAGTATTTT
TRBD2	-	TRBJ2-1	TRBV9	CASSVDGGRLNEQFF	TGTGCCAGCAGCGTAGATGGCGGGAGGCTCAATGAGCAGTTCTTC
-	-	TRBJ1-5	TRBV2	CASGRPNQPQHF	TGTGCCAGCGGCAGGCCCAATCAGCCCCAGCATTTT
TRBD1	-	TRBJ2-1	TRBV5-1	CASSGTGGHYNEQFF	TGCGCCAGCAGCGGGACAGGGGGGCACTACAATGAGCAGTTCTTC
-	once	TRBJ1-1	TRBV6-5	CASSYSRGGTEAFF	TGTGCCAGCAGTTACTCGAGGGGGGGCACTGAAGCTTTCTTT
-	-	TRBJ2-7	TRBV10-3	CAIKGEEQYF	TGTGCCATCAAGGGGGAAGAGCAGTACTTC
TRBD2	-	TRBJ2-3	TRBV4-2	CASSQEGGLAGDTQYF	TGTGCCAGCAGCCAAGAGGGGGGACTAGCGGGAGATACGCAGTATTTT
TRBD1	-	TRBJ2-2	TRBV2	CANGMGQIDPGELFF	TGTGCCAACGGAATGGGACAGATTGACCCCGGGGAGCTGTTTTTT
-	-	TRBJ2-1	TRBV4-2	CASSRDKREIYNEQFF	TGTGCCAGCAGCCGAGATAAGAGGGAAATTTACAATGAGCAGTTCTTC
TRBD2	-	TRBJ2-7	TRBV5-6	CASSSRTSGAYEQYF	TGTGCCAGCAGCTCCAGGACTAGCGGCGCCTACGAGCAGTACTTC
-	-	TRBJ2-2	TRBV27	CASSLNTGELFF	TGTGCCAGCAGTCTCAACACCGGGGAGCTGTTTTTT
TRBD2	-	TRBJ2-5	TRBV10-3	CAISDRASGIQETQYF	TGTGCCATCAGTGATCGGGCTAGCGGGATACAAGAGACCCAGTACTTC
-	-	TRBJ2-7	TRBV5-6	CASSPGTPGYEQYF	TGTGCCAGCAGCCCCGGGACACCCGGTTACGAGCAGTACTTC
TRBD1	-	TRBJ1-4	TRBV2	CASSGNRGSGEKLFF	TGTGCCAGCAGTGGCAACAGGGGGTCAGGGGAAAAACTGTTTTTT
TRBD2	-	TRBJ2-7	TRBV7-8	CASSLSGRYEQYF	TGTGCCAGCAGCCTTAGCGGGAGGTACGAGCAGTACTTC
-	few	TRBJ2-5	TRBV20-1	CSAQYQETQYF	TGCAGTGCCCAGTACCAAGAGACCCAGTACTTC
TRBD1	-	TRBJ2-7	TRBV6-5	CASSRQGLTYEQYF	TGTGCCAGCAGCAGACAGGGCCTAACCTACGAGCAGTACTTC
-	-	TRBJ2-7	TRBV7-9	CASSLSSYEQYF	TGTGCCAGCAGCTTGAGCTCCTACGAGCAGTACTTC
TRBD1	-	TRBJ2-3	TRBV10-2	CASRDRGADTQYF	TGCGCCAGCCGGGACAGGGGTGCCGATACGCAGTATTTT
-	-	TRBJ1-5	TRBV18	CASSPNAGNDQPQHF	TGTGCCAGCTCACCTAACGCCGGGAATGATCAGCCCCAGCATTTT
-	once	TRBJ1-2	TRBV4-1	CASSLPGARRDYGYTF	TGCGCCAGCAGCCTGCCCGGCGCACGGCGGGACTATGGCTACACCTTC
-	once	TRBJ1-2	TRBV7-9	CASSYRDGYTF	TGTGCCAGCAGCTACAGGGATGGCTACACCTTC
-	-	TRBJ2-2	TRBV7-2	CASSLGSLAGELFF	TGTGCCAGCAGCTTAGGGAGCCTCGCCGGGGAGCTGTTTTTT
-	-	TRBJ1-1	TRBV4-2	CASSQDLVAGMNTEAFF	TGTGCCAGCAGCCAAGATCTTGTGGCAGGGATGAACACTGAAGCTTTCTTT
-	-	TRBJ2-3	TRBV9	CASSAFPGDTQYF	TGTGCCAGCAGCGCCTTCCCAGGAGATACGCAGTATTTT
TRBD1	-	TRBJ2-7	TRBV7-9	CASSFERTGGSYEQYF	TGTGCCAGCAGCTTCGAACGGACAGGCGGCTCCTACGAGCAGTACTTC
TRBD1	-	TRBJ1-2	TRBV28	CASRPGQDFYGYTF	TGTGCCAGCAGGCCCGGACAGGACTTTTATGGCTACACCTTC
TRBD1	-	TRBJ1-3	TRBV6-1	CASSEARQGQARF	TGTGCCAGCAGTGAAGCAAGACAGGGACAGGCAAGATTT
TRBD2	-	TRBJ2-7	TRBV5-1	CASSPGLAGRSSYEQYF	TGCGCCAGCAGCCCAGGACTAGCGGGCCGCAGCTCCTACGAGCAGTACTTC
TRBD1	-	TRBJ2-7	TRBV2	CASTRLDRAYEQYF	TGTGCCAGCACTAGATTGGACAGGGCCTACGAGCAGTACTTC
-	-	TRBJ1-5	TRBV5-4	CASSLEGQPQHF	TGTGCCAGCAGCTTGGAGGGGCAGCCCCAGCATTTT
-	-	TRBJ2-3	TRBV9	CASSVSGSTTDTQYF	TGTGCCAGCAGCGTGTCCGGGTCTACCACAGATACGCAGTATTTT
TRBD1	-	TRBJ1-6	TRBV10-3	CAIRRTGGNSPLHF	TGTGCCATCAGAAGGACAGGGGGCAATTCACCCCTCCACTTT
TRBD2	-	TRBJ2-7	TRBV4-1	CASSQQGLDGYEQYF	TGCGCCAGCAGCCAGCAGGGACTAGATGGCTACGAGCAGTACTTC
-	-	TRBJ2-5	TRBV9	CASSLQGTQSVTQYF	TGTGCCAGCAGCCTTCAGGGGACCCAGAGCGTGACCCAGTACTTC
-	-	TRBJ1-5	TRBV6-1	CASSEAGGQEQPQHF	TGTGCCAGCAGTGAAGCGGGGGGGCAGGAACAGCCCCAGCATTTT
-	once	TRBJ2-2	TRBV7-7	CASSLAPGTTDTGELFF	TGTGCTAGCAGCTTAGCCCCGGGTACGACCGACACCGGGGAGCTGTTTTTT
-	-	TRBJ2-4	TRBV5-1	CASSLIAAQGGIQYF	TGCGCCAGCAGCTTGATCGCGGCGCAGGGGGGCATTCAGTACTTC
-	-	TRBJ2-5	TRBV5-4	CASSLAMASVQETQYF	TGTGCCAGCAGCTTGGCAATGGCTAGCGTACAAGAGACCCAGTACTTC
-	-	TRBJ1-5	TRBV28	CASSLFGGGGNQPQHF	TGTGCCAGCAGTTTATTTGGGGGAGGAGGCAATCAGCCCCAGCATTTT